One sample yielded the 31 T cell receptor beta chains listed below, sequenced in a study of TIL therapy for anti-PD-1-resistant metastatic lung cancer. Time point described: pre-treatment sample, taken before nivolumab and TIL therapy. The tumor samples were excised metastases, mostly pleural nodules or supraclavicular lymph nodes. The libraries were made with immunoSEQ v3. The table came from immunoSEQ multiplex PCR; TCRdb's copy has only in-frame clones and leaves some out. Of more than 90,000 clones listed, around three fifths were seen once; the top ten hold approximately 11%. The specimen was tumor tissue, collected at baseline. Receptors originate from a person aged 25 to 80 with non-small cell lung cancer.

V is TRBV4-2 and J is TRBJ1-5; possibly TRBD1 for D (6 bases). CDR3 size: 18 residues. Trimming pared 0 bases from V and 1 base from J, leaving 16 bases between. Germline values: CDR1 LGHNA, CDR2 YNFKEQ. Written as DNA, the CDR3 is TGTGCCAGCAGCCAAGATGGAAGGGGGGGCTTGAGCAATCAGCCCCAGCATTTT. This sequence encodes CASSQDGRGGLSNQPQHF.

The J gene is TRBJ2-7, the V gene TRBV6-2 or TRBV6-3, with TRBD2 matching 10 bases. Germline values: CDR1 MNHEY, CDR2 SVGEGT. The CDR3 runs 15 residues. The junction had 8 bases not matched to a gene; V was cut back by 2 bases and J by 7 bases. The CDR3 sequence is CASSYLLAGDGEQYF. In DNA, the CDR3 is TGTGCCAGCAGTTACCTCCTAGCGGGAGATGGGGAGCAGTACTTC.

This chain joins TRBV5-5 and TRBJ2-1; 8 bases are shared with TRBD2. The CDR3 contains 14 residues. The V and J ends lost 4 bases and 5 bases, in that order; junction bases with no gene match: 5. Looked up from germline, CDR1 is SGHKS and CDR2 is YYEKEE (reference sequence). The CDR3 bases are TGTGCCAGCAGCCCCCATAGCGGGAACAATGAGCAGTTCTTC. As protein: CASSPHSGNNEQFF.

This clone was seen ten or more times. The J gene is TRBJ1-1, the V gene TRBV29-1; 7 bases agree with TRBD1. The germline CDR1 and CDR2 sequences are SQVTM and ANQGSEA. CDR3 length: 12 residues. V gave up 7 bases and J gave up 1 base; unmatched junction bases: 3. CDR3 loop: CSGWTGNTEAFF. The CDR3 DNA is TGCAGCGGGTGGACAGGGAACACTGAAGCTTTCTTT.

J is TRBJ1-6 and V is TRBV19; no clear D gene. Deletions cut 0 bases from V and 9 bases from J, with 18 bases between. Germline V CDR1 and CDR2: LNHDA, SQIVND (reference sequence). This CDR3 spans 17 amino acids. The CDR3 loop is CASSIDWRRIETSPLHF. CDR3 sequence (DNA): TGTGCCAGTAGTATAGATTGGAGACGGATTGAGACTTCACCCCTCCACTTT. Filled out from reference TRBV19 and TRBJ1-6, the complete variable domain reads DGGITQSPKYLFRKEGQNVTLSCEQNLNHDAMYWYRQDPGQGLRLIYYSQIVNDFQKGDIAEGYSVSREKKESFPLTVTSAQKNPTAFYLCASSIDWRRIETSPLHFGNGTRLTVT.

The chain uses TRBV11-1 and TRBJ2-1; 12 nucleotides match TRBD2. Trimming took 0 bases from V and 7 from J; bases not matched to a gene: 7. CDR3 length: 17 residues. Germline-derived CDR1 and CDR2 are SGHAT and FQDESV (reference sequence). CDR3 bases: TGTGCCAGCAGCTTAGCGCCGACTAGCGGGAGATTTAATGAGCAGTTCTTC. It translates to CASSLAPTSGRFNEQFF. The whole variable domain, filled in from reference TRBV11-1 and TRBJ2-1, reads EAEVAQSPRYKITEKSQAVAFWCDPISGHATLYWYRQILGQGPELLVQFQDESVVDDSQLPKDRFSAERLKGVDSTLKIQPAELGDSAMYLCASSLAPTSGRFNEQFFGPGTRLTVL.

CDR3 DNA sequence: TGCGCCAGCAGCCAAGCGGGTGGAAGAAACACATACGAGCAGTACTTC. Amino acid sequence: CASSQAGGRNTYEQYF. The chain employs TRBV4-3 and TRBJ2-7, with unresolved D. V was shortened by 1 base and J by 4 bases, with 17 bases between the two germline ends. This CDR3 is built from 16 residues. Per germline, CDR1 LGHNA and CDR2 YSLEER.

J is TRBJ2-3 and V is TRBV5-6; D possibly corresponds to TRBD2 (6 bases). Trimming removed 1 base from V and 11 bases from J, with 26 bases in between. CDR1 and CDR2 (germline): SGHDT, YYEEEE. This CDR3 is 17 amino acids long. CDR3 protein: CASSLHDSTGVGVRQYF. The CDR3 DNA sequence: TGTGCCAGCAGCTTGCATGATTCAACGGGAGTCGGGGTTAGGCAGTATTTT.

The V and J genes are TRBV7-2 and TRBJ2-3; 12 nucleotides match TRBD2. V lost 5 bases to trimming and J lost 2 bases; unmatched junction nucleotides: 5. Germline V CDR1 and CDR2: SGHTA, FQGNSA. The CDR3 spans 16 residues. The CDR3 spells CASSPGTSGFTDTQYF. The CDR3 DNA follows: TGTGCCAGCAGCCCAGGGACTAGCGGGTTCACAGATACGCAGTATTTT.

This clone has only one observation. This chain uses TRBV4-3 with TRBJ2-1, with 14 bases that match TRBD2. The length of the CDR3 is 18 residues. With 0 bases clipped from V and 7 bases from J, the junction kept 8 bases outside the gene matches. Germline V CDR1 and CDR2: LGHNA, YSLEER. The DNA of the CDR3 is TGCGCCAGCAGCCAAGATCCGGGGACTAGCGGGAGTTGGAATGAGCAGTTCTTC. This encodes CASSQDPGTSGSWNEQFF.

This clone was detected only once. A much bigger clone sits one base away, suggesting this may be a read error. The rearrangement joins TRBV7-9 to TRBJ2-2; the D is unclear. Trimming left V 6 bases short and J 3 bases short, with 2 bases between. Germline CDR1 and CDR2: SEHNR and FQNEAQ (reference sequence). CDR3 length equals 11 residues. DNA of the CDR3: TGTGCCAGCAGGGACACCGGGGAGCTGTTTTTT. Its protein is CASRDTGELFF.

Regarding this clone: Because the CDR3's place on the DNA is in doubt, the DNA is left out and the CDR3 is given as listed by TCRdb. The chain couples TRBV5-6 to TRBJ2-1; the table's D call, TRBD1, has no DNA check behind it. The CDR3 is 18 residues long, counting both termini. The germline V gene encodes CDR1 SGHDT and CDR2 YYEEEE. The CDR3 is CASSFQQGALGMGNEQFF.

The rearrangement joins TRBV7-3 to TRBJ2-3, with TRBD2 matching 10 bases. The CDR3 is 14 residues long. Germline CDR1 reads SGHTA; CDR2 reads FQGTGA. Trimming removed 4 bases from V and 5 bases from J; junction bases left unmatched: 3. CDR3 amino acids: CASSSGTSVDTQYF. CDR3 nucleotide sequence: TGTGCCAGCAGCTCAGGGACTAGCGTAGATACGCAGTATTTT.

This clone was recorded once. V gene TRBV10-3 combines with J gene TRBJ1-5; tentative D call: TRBD1 (6 bases). Trimming shortened V by 5 bases and J by 6 bases, and 8 bases separated the two germline ends. The germline gives CDR1 ENHRY, CDR2 SYGVKD. The CDR3 consists of 12 residues. In DNA, the CDR3 is TGTGCCATCAGTCAGGGGATTCAGCCCCAGCATTTT. This translates into CAISQGIQPQHF.

The chain joins TRBV11-2 to TRBJ2-7; D unresolved. Looked up from germline, CDR1 is SGHAT and CDR2 is FQNNGV. This CDR3 is 13 amino acids long. V was cut by 5 bases and J by 2 bases, with 10 bases left in between. The CDR3 coding sequence is TGTGCCAGCAGCCCACTGGGCGCCTACGAGCAGTACTTC. As protein: CASSPLGAYEQYF.

The chain combines TRBV7-8 with TRBJ2-1, with D possibly matching TRBD1 (5 bases). The CDR3 consists of 15 residues. Trimming shortened V by 2 bases and J by 5 bases, and 13 bases separated the two germline ends. CDR1 and CDR2 from the germline V gene are SGHVS and FQNEAQ. Here the CDR3 reads CASSLYQGRDNEQFF. DNA for the CDR3: TGTGCCAGCAGCTTATATCAGGGCCGAGACAATGAGCAGTTCTTC.

The chain combines TRBV21-1 with TRBJ2-1; the table names TRBD2, a call not compared with the DNA. TRBV21-1 is tagged as a pseudogene. The CDR3 loop spans 13 amino acids. CDR3 DNA sequence: TGTGCCAGCAGGGGACTAGCTGACGATGAGCAGTTCTTC. This sequence encodes CASRGLADDEQFF.

V gene TRBV18 combines with J gene TRBJ1-6, with D possibly being TRBD1 (5 bases). The germline CDR1 and CDR2 sequences are KGHSH and LQKENI. Trimming shortened V by 3 bases and J by 3 bases, and 6 bases separated the two germline ends. CDR3 length: 14 amino acids. CDR3 DNA sequence: TGTGCCAGCTCACCGGGGGACTATAATTCACCCCTCCACTTT. The encoded protein is CASSPGDYNSPLHF.

This chain connects TRBV5-1 to TRBJ2-7; D possibly corresponds to TRBD1 (6 bases). The ends were cut back, 2 bases at V and 5 bases at J, with 17 bases in the middle. The CDR3 consists of 15 residues. Germline CDR1 is SGHRS and CDR2 is YFSETQ. For the CDR3, the DNA is TGCGCCAGCAGCTTTATACAGGGCTCCTCGGACGAGCAGTACTTC. Translation: CASSFIQGSSDEQYF.

The rearrangement links TRBV6-5 to TRBJ1-3; D remains unclear. The CDR3 sequence is 15 residues long. The V end was cut by 0 bases, the J end by 4 bases, with 10 bases between. Germline values: CDR1 MNHEY, CDR2 SVGAGI. The CDR3: CASSYSGGLGNTIYF. CDR3 nucleotides: TGTGCCAGCAGTTACTCCGGCGGACTAGGAAACACCATATATTTT.

The chain is built from TRBV20-1 and TRBJ2-7; perhaps TRBD1 as D (5 bases). Trimming took off 3 bases at V and 6 bases at J, with 15 bases between the two ends. Looked up from germline, CDR1 is DFQATT and CDR2 is SNEGSKA (reference sequence). The CDR3 is 13 residues long. The CDR3 region is CSASSQGSVEQYF. The CDR3 DNA sequence: TGCAGTGCTAGTAGTCAGGGTTCGGTCGAGCAGTACTTC.

The chain couples TRBV7-9 to TRBJ2-4; TRBD1 matches 10 bases. The length of the CDR3 is 18 residues. Trimming took 1 base from V and 3 from J; bases not matched to a gene: 9. Germline assignment: CDR1 SEHNR and CDR2 FQNEAQ (reference sequence). CDR3 sequence reads: CASSLVGTGAIHKNIQYF. The DNA for the CDR3 is TGTGCCAGCAGCTTAGTTGGGACAGGGGCAATTCACAAAAACATTCAGTACTTC.

This clone was counted between two and nine times. J is TRBJ1-1 and V is TRBV30; D not certain. Germline V gene lookup returns CDR1 GTSNPN and CDR2 SVGIG (reference sequence). V was clipped by 0 bases and J by 10 bases, with 18 bases between them. The CDR3 is made up of 14 amino acids. The CDR3 here is CAWSVGYAGSSAFF. CDR3 DNA sequence: TGTGCCTGGAGTGTAGGTTACGCAGGTAGTTCAGCTTTCTTT.

V usage is TRBV11-2 and J usage is TRBJ1-4; D is unresolved. Germline V gives CDR1 SGHAT, CDR2 FQNNGV. This CDR3 spans 14 amino acids. With 6 bases removed from V and 10 bases from J, the gap between germline ends came to 18 bases. CDR3 sequence reads: CASSFSPDASKLFF. The CDR3 DNA reads TGTGCCAGCAGTTTTTCCCCGGACGCCTCAAAACTGTTTTTT.

This chain joins TRBV10-3 and TRBJ1-1; possibly TRBD1 for D (5 bases). This CDR3 has 13 residues. The V end lost 10 bases, the J end lost 0 bases, and 12 bases lay between the germline ends. Germline V gene lookup returns CDR1 ENHRY and CDR2 SYGVKD. The CDR3 bases are TGTGCCACTGCACAGGTTCTGAACACTGAAGCTTTCTTT. Its translation: CATAQVLNTEAFF.

The gene calls are TRBV4-1 and TRBJ1-1; D not certain. CDR3 length equals 14 residues. CDR1 and CDR2 from the germline V gene are MGHRA and YSYEKL. Between the trimmed V and J ends, which lost 3 bases and 4 bases, there was a span of 12 bases. The CDR3 bases are TGCGCCAGCAGCCAGAATTGGGGAGTCACTGAAGCTTTCTTT. This gives the protein CASSQNWGVTEAFF.

In DNA, the CDR3 is TGTGCCAGCAAGAAGGGGGATCTCAATGAAAAACTGTTTTTT. This encodes CASKKGDLNEKLFF. The V and J genes are TRBV2 and TRBJ1-4; D may be TRBD1 (6 bases). Between the trimmed V and J ends, which lost 7 bases and 5 bases, there was a span of 14 bases. The CDR3 contains 14 residues. Germline V CDR1 and CDR2: SNHLY, FYNNEI.

CDR3 sequence reads: CASSPGGREGGYTF. The CDR3 bases are TGTGCCAGCAGCCCAGGAGGGCGGGAAGGAGGCTACACCTTC. This rearrangement joins TRBV7-9 to TRBJ1-2; D remains unclear. CDR1 is SEHNR and CDR2 is FQNEAQ in the germline V gene (reference sequence). Trimming took off 5 bases at V and 8 bases at J, with 18 bases between the two ends. The length of the CDR3 is 14 residues.

The V and J genes are TRBV11-2 and TRBJ2-1; D may match TRBD1 or TRBD2 (6 bases each). The germline V gene encodes CDR1 SGHAT and CDR2 FQNNGV. V was shortened by 1 base and J by 10 bases, with 20 bases between the two germline ends. This CDR3 is 16 amino acids long. CDR3: CASSLGGARATYEQFF. CDR3 DNA sequence: TGTGCCAGCAGCTTAGGGGGGGCGAGGGCAACCTACGAGCAGTTCTTC.

The chain joins TRBV5-1 to TRBJ1-1, with a tentative D call TRBD1 (6 bases). The germline CDR1 and CDR2 sequences are SGHRS and YFSETQ. The CDR3 sequence is 15 residues long. Between the trimmed V and J ends, which lost 4 bases and 0 bases, there was a span of 13 bases. The CDR3 region is CASSRTGLVNTEAFF. In DNA form, the CDR3 reads TGCGCCAGCAGCCGTACAGGGCTAGTGAACACTGAAGCTTTCTTT. Combining the CDR3 with reference TRBV5-1 and TRBJ1-1 gives the whole variable domain KAGVTQTPRYLIKTRGQQVTLSCSPISGHRSVSWYQQTPGQGLQFLFEYFSETQRNKGNFPGRFSGRQFSNSRSEMNVSTLELGDSALYLCASSRTGLVNTEAFFGQGTRLTVV.

There are many counts of this clone. CDR3: CASSFETGANTGELFF. CDR3 nucleotide sequence: TGTGCCAGCAGTTTCGAGACAGGAGCGAACACCGGGGAGCTGTTTTTT. The chain joins TRBV6-5 to TRBJ2-2, with D tentatively TRBD1 (6 bases). The germline V gene encodes CDR1 MNHEY and CDR2 SVGAGI. The CDR3 runs to 16 residues. The V end lost 4 bases, the J end lost 0 bases, and 12 bases lay between the germline ends.